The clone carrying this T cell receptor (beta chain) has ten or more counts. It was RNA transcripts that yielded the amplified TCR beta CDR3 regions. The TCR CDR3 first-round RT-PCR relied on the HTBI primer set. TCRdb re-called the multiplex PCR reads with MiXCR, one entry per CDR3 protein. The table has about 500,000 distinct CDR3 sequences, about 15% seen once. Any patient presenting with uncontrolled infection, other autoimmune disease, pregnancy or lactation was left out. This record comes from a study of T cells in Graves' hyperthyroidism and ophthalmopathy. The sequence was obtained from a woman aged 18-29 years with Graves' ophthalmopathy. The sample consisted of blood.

The CDR3, as DNA: TGTGCCAGCAGTCGACAGGGCGAGGGCACCGGGGAGCTGTTTTTT. Its translation: CASSRQGEGTGELFF. The chain recombines TRBV6-1 with TRBJ2-2; 7 bases align to TRBD1. Germline trimming cut 5 bases from V and 4 bases from J; bases unmatched to any gene: 7. CDR1 is MNHNS and CDR2 is SASEGT in the germline V gene. The CDR3 runs 15 residues.